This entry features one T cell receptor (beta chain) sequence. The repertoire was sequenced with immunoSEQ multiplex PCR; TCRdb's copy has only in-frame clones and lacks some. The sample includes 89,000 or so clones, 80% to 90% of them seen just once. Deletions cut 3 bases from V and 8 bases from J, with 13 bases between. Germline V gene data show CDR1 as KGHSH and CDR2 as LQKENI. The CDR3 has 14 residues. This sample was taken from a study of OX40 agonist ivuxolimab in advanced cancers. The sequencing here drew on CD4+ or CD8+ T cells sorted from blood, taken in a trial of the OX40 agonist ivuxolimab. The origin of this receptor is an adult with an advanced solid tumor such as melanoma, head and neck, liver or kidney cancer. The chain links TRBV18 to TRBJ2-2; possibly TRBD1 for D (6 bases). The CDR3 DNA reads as TGTGCCAGCTCACCCCAGACAGGAACAGGGGAGCTGTTTTTT. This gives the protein CASSPQTGTGELFF. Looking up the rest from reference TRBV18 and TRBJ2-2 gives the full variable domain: NAGVMQNPRHLVRRRGQEARLRCSPMKGHSHVYWYRQLPEEGLKFMVYLQKENIIDESGMPKERFSAEFPKEGPSILRIQQVVRGDSAAYFCASSPQTGTGELFFGEGSRLTVL.